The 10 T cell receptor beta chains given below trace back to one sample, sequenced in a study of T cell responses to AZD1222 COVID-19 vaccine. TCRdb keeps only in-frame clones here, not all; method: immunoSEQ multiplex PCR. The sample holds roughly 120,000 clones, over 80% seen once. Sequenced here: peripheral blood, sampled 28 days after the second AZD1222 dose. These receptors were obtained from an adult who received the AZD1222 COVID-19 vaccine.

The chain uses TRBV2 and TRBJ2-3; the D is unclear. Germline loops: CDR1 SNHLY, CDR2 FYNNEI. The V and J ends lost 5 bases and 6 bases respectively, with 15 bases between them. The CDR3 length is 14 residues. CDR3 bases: TGTGCCAGCAGTCTCAGCCTCGAGATGGATACGCAGTATTTT. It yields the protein CASSLSLEMDTQYF.

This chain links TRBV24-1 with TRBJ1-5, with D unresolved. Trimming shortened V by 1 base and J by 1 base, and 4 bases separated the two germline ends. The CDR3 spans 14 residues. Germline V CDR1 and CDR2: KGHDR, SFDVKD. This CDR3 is CATSDFSSNQPQHF. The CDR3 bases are TGTGCCACCAGTGATTTTTCCAGCAATCAGCCCCAGCATTTT.

The DNA of the CDR3 is TGTGCTAGTGGTTCCCAGATGAGCTCCTACAATGAGCAGTTCTTC. This translates into CASGSQMSSYNEQFF. The V call is TRBV12-5, the J call TRBJ2-1; D gene unclear. Trimming shortened V by 4 bases and J by 0 bases, and 10 bases separated the two germline ends. The CDR3 loop spans 15 amino acids. Looked up from germline, CDR1 is LGHNT and CDR2 is FRNRAP.

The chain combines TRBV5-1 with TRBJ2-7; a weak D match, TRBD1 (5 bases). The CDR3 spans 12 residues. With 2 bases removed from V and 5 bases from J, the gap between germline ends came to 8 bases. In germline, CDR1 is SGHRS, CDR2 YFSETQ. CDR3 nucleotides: TGCGCCAGCAGCTTAAAGGGGAACGAGCAGTACTTC. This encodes CASSLKGNEQYF.

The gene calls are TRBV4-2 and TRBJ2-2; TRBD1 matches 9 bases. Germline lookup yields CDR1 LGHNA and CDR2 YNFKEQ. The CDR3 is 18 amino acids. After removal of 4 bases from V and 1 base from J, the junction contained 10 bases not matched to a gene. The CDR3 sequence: CASSLPAWDRVNTGELFF. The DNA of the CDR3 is TGTGCCAGCAGCCTGCCAGCGTGGGACAGGGTGAACACCGGGGAGCTGTTTTTT.

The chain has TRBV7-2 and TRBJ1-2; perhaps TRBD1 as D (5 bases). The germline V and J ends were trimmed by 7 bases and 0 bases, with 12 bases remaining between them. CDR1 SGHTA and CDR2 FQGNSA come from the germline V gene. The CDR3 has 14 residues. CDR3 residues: CASTYGGANYGYTF. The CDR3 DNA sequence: TGTGCCAGCACCTACGGGGGGGCTAACTATGGCTACACCTTC.

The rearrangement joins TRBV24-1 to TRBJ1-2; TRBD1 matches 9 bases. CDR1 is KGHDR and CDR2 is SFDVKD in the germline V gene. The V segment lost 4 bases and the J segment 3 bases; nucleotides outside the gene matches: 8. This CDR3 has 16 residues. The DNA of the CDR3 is TGTGCCACCAGTGACAGCAACAGGGGGCTGGACTATGGCTACACCTTC. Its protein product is CATSDSNRGLDYGYTF.

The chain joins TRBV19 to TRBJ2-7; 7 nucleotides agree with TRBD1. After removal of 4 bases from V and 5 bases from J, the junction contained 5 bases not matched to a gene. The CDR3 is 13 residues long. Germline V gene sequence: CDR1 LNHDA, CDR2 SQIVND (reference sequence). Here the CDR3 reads CASSKIGGNEQYF. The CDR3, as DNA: TGTGCCAGTAGTAAGATAGGGGGCAACGAGCAGTACTTC.

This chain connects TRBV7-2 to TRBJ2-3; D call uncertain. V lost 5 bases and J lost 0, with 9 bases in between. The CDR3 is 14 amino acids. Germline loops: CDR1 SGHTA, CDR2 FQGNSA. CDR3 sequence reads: CASSQQYSTDTQYF. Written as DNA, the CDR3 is TGTGCCAGCAGCCAACAATATAGCACAGATACGCAGTATTTT. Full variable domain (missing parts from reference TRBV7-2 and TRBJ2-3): GAGVSQSPSNKVTEKGKDVELRCDPISGHTALYWYRQSLGQGLEFLIYFQGNSAPDKSGLPSDRFSAERTGGSVSTLTIQRTQQEDSAVYLCASSQQYSTDTQYFGPGTRLTVL.

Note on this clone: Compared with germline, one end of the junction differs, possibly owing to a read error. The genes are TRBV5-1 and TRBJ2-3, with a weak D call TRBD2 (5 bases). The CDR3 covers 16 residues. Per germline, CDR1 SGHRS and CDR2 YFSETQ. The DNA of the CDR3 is TGCGCCGGCAGCTTGGCGGGCAGATCTAGCACAGATACGCAGTATTTT. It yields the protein CAGSLAGRSSTDTQYF.